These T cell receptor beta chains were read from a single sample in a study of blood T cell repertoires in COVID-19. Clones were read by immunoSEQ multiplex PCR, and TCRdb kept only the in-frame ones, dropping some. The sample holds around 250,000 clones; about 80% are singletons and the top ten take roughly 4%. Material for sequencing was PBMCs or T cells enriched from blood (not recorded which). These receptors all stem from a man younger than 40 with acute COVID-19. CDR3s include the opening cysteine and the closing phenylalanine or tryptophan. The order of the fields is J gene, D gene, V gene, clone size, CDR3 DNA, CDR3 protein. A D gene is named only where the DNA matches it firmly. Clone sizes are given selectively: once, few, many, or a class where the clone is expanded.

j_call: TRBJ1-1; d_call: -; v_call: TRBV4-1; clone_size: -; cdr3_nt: TGCGCCAGCAGCCAGGATGACATATCGAACACTGAAGCTTTCTTT; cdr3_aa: CASSQDDISNTEAFF
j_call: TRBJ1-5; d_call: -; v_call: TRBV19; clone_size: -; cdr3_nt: TGTGCCAGTAGTATAGAGGGGCTTCAGCCCCAGCATTTT; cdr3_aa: CASSIEGLQPQHF
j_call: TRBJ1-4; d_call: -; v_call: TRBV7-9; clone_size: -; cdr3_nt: TGTGCCAGCAGCTTAGCGCCCGCGGGCGAAAAACTGTTTTTT; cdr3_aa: CASSLAPAGEKLFF
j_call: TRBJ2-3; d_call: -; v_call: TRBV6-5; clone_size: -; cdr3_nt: TGTGCCAGCAGTTACGGCGGGGGCGACACAGATACGCAGTATTTT; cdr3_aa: CASSYGGGDTDTQYF
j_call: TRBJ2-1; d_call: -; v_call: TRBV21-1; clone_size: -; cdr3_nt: TGTGCCAGGAGCACGGCGACTAGCGGGAAGTCACCACAGTTCTTC; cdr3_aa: CARSTATSGKSPQFF
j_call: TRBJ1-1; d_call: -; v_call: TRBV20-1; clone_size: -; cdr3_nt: TGCAGTGCCATCAGGAACACTGAAGCTTTCTTT; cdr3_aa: CSAIRNTEAFF
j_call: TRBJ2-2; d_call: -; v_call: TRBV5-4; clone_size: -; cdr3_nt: TGTGCCAGCGCCAGGGCTTTTGGGGAGCTGTTTTTT; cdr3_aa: CASARAFGELFF
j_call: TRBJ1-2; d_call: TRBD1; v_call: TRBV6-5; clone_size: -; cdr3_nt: TGTGCCAGCAGTCCCCCCGGGACAGGGAGGTTTGGCTACACCTTC; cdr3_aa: CASSPPGTGRFGYTF
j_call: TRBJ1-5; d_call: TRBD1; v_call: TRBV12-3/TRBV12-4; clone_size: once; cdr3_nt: TGTGCCAGCAGAGGGGGCGCAGGACAGCCCCAGCATTTT; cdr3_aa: CASRGGAGQPQHF
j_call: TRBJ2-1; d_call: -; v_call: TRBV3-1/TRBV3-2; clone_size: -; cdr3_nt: TGTGCCAGCAGCGCGCAACGCGGGGTCGGGAATGAGCAGTTCTTC; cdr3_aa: CASSAQRGVGNEQFF